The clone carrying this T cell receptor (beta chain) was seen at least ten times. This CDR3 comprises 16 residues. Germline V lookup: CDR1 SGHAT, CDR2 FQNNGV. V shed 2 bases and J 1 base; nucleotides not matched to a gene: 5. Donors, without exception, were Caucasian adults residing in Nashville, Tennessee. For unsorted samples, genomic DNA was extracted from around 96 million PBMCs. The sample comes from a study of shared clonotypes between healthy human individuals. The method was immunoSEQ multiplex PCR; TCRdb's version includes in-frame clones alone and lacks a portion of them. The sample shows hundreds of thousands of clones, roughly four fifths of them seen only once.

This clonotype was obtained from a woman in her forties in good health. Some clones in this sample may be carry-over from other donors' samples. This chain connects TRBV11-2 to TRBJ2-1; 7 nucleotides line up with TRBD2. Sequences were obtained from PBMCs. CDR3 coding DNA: TGTGCCAGCAGCTTACGGGGGGATAGGTCCTACAATGAGCAGTTCTTC. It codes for CASSLRGDRSYNEQFF. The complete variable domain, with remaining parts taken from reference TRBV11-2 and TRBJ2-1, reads EAGVAQSPRYKIIEKRQSVAFWCNPISGHATLYWYQQILGQGPKLLIQFQNNGVVDDSQLPKDRFSAERLKGVDSTLKIQPAKLEDSAVYLCASSLRGDRSYNEQFFGPGTRLTVL.